This TCR beta chain was sequenced during a study of neurological immune-mediated disorders (dated by TCRdb to between 2018 and 2021). At the level of the whole study: Among the approximately 35 multiple sclerosis patients, around 30 had relapsing-remitting MS and 3 had secondary progressive MS. Peripheral blood TCR-beta repertoires from HTLV-I-associated myelopathy (HAM/TSP) patients, multiple sclerosis patients and healthy controls were compared by UMI-based sequencing. Longitudinal samples, technical triplicates and paired sorted CD4+ and CD8+ T-cell subsets, alongside PBMC samples, were included among the 90 to 130 TCR-beta libraries. Of the approximately 70 subjects in the cohort, some 15 were HAM/TSP patients, about 34 were multiple sclerosis patients, and roughly 20 were healthy controls. On the study overall, not on this receptor specifically: No identical CDR3 amino acid sequences were shared among expanded clones across subjects, suggesting private TCR-beta repertoires in all groups. TCR clonal expansion was greatest in HAM/TSP patients and smallest in MS patients, who ranked below even healthy controls. Phylogenetic analysis grouped repertoires from 18 of 34 MS patients into a cluster of related CDR3 sequences, suggesting a possible repertoire-level signature. The MS cluster showed no association with clinical or MRI features, and the authors stated that larger cohorts are needed.

This clonotype was observed a few times. The antigen it recognizes is unknown. Nothing much larger sits one base from this clone, and base qualities are not available. To synthesize cDNA, template-switch 5'RACE was performed with a primer carrying a 10-nucleotide random unique molecular identifier so that each TCR transcript was tagged. Over 170 million TCR-beta sequences, covering 15-18 subjects, were produced in each sequencing run. The RNeasy kit was used to extract total RNA. The KAPA Real-time Library Amplification kit was used to amplify TCR-beta VDJ regions with primers targeting the TCR constant region and the 5'RACE anchor. A first PCR added sample indexes and Illumina adaptors, and a second PCR then raised library yield. The roughly 650 bp TCR product was size-selected on a 2% E-gel SizeSelection system after Ampure bead purification. Library quality was checked on a Bioanalyzer, concentration was measured with Qubit, and libraries were quantified with the Kapa Library Quantification kit before pooling. Paired-end 2 x 150 bp sequencing of the libraries was performed on an Illumina HiSeq 2500. To increase sequence diversity, about 25-31% phiX was spiked into each library pool. For the original study's pipeline: Quality-filtered reads were processed with the UMI-based MiGEC pipeline, which removed over 75% of raw TCR sequences during error correction. VDJ genes were aligned to IMGT germline references, and each clonotype was defined by a unique CDR3 amino acid sequence together with V-J genes. VDJtools evaluated clonal expansion, Shannon diversity and CDR3 relatedness (CalcPairwiseDistances, ClusterSamples); CLCbio workbench built phylogenetic trees. Clones with at least 8 unique UMIs were defined as expanded, with this threshold being based on coefficient-of-variation modelling across technical triplicates. TCRdb itself trimmed the public reads at Q25 with fastp, ran MiXCR and retained productive beta chains. Records with the same CDR3 protein are collapsed into one entry carrying the most frequent genes and DNA. The V and J calls shown here were made by TCRdb, not taken from the authors' results. In this sample the table shows tens of thousands of distinct CDR3 sequences, under 5% of which occur a single time. Clones ranked in the top ten supply 6.5% to 7.5% of the sample.

For the unsorted PBMC libraries, 2 million PBMCs were stored in RNAlater at -80 degrees C until RNA extraction and were used to generate the libraries. The multiple sclerosis patients were enrolled in a US clinical protocol that evaluated disease progression with magnetic resonance imaging. Peripheral blood was subjected to Ficoll-Hypaque density gradient centrifugation to isolate PBMCs, which were then cryopreserved in liquid nitrogen. The CDR3 covers 14 residues, taking in both the cysteine and the phenylalanine. The sequence is cut down to CDR3 DNA, 42 bases in frame from base 1. Relative to germline, V is 1 base shorter and J is 5 bases shorter, with 9 bases between their ends. Sequences LGHDT (CDR1) and YNNKEL (CDR2) are obtained from the germline V gene (reference sequence).

Sequenced input: PBMCs. This receptor was taken from a man aged 25 to 45 with multiple sclerosis. The V and J segments used are TRBV3-1 and TRBJ1-5; the best D guess is TRBD1, with 6 bases matching. The CDR3 region reads CASSQAQGHQPQHF. The DNA sequence reads TGTGCCAGCAGCCAAGCACAGGGCCATCAGCCCCAGCATTTT.